This T cell receptor (beta chain) was identified in a study of PD-1 blockade in classical Hodgkin lymphoma. Produced via immunoSEQ multiplex PCR; TCRdb's table is partial and in-frame only. The sample contains 20,000 or so clones, around 67% of which appear only once. Relapses following autologous stem cell transplantation were seen in all patients, with brentuximab vedotin exposure varying. This TCR derives from a human donor with classical Hodgkin lymphoma. The input for sequencing was peripheral blood mononuclear cells (PBMCs), taken before the second cycle of nivolumab.

CDR3 residues: CASSLLGGQETQYF. DNA for the CDR3: TGTGCCAGCAGCCTGCTAGGGGGGCAAGAGACCCAGTACTTC. V gene TRBV11-2 combines with J gene TRBJ2-5, with D perhaps assigned TRBD1 or TRBD2 (6 bases each). The CDR3 runs to 14 residues. The V end lost 5 bases, the J end lost 2 bases, and 12 bases lay between the germline ends. Germline-derived CDR1 and CDR2 are SGHAT and FQNNGV.